These T cell receptor beta chains were read from a single sample in a study of cytomegalovirus exposure and HLA in healthy donors. Sequenced by immunoSEQ multiplex PCR; TCRdb stores in-frame clones only, minus some. Its listing shows about 110,000 clones. Sequencing was carried out using PBMCs. The receptors shown here come from a man aged 18 to 29 in good health and CMV-seronegative. Both conserved end residues are trimmed from each CDR3.

>TRBJ2-1|13|TRBV7-3
ASSLIGGAYNEQF
>TRBJ1-6|12|TRBV10-3
AIRGDREDSPLH
>TRBJ2-3|16|TRBV5-6
ASSLSVGSGGRTDTQY
>TRBJ1-1|13|TRBV19
ASTPYGYLNTEAF
>-|14|TRBV10-2
ASYSWDFSGSYEQY
>TRBJ2-1|14|TRBV9
ASSVVPTRGSNEQF
>TRBJ1-1|11|TRBV4-1
ASSQDWSTEAF
>TRBJ1-1|12|TRBV10-3
AISAGQGNTEAF
>TRBJ1-1|12|TRBV5-6
ASSLQGGNTEAF
>TRBJ1-6|11|TRBV19
ASSIGQNSPLH
>TRBJ2-5|12|TRBV7-9
ASSRRTLQETQY
>TRBJ2-7|12|TRBV4-1
ASSPRQGAYEQY
>TRBJ2-5|12|TRBV27
ASSPDSSQETQY
>TRBJ1-1|12|TRBV5-1
ASSLSAGMPEAF
>TRBJ2-1|15|TRBV6-4
ASSDSGTSGGANEQF
>TRBJ1-6|14|TRBV25-1
ASSESRTGMVTPLH
>TRBJ1-1|11|TRBV10-3
AIRDHSNTEAF
>TRBJ2-7|13|TRBV10-3
AISETGTSFYEQY
>TRBJ2-5|21|TRBV5-3
ARRLEPTPRGDGAANPVETQY
>TRBJ2-4|15|TRBV28
ASNDPGQVLAKNIQY
>TRBJ2-7|13|TRBV5-6
ASSFPPGSGDEQY
>TRBJ1-3|13|TRBV5-1
ASSLGDSAGNTIY
>TRBJ1-2|12|TRBV18
ASSPLGQGGGYT
>TRBJ2-7|11|TRBV6-1
ASSEARSYEQY
>TRBJ2-7|12|TRBV5-1
ASSPTGQGDEQY
>TRBJ2-3|11|TRBV6-4
ASSEQGQDTQY
>TRBJ1-2|12|TRBV7-9
ASSLAGGSYGYT
>TRBJ1-1|13|TRBV5-5
ASSFVLYSGTEAF
>TRBJ2-7|17|TRBV7-8
ASSLDPRIGGLGSYEQY
>TRBJ2-7|12|TRBV10-1
ASSEGGRGHEQY
>TRBJ1-5|16|TRBV7-6
ASSLVASQGSGNQPQH
>TRBJ2-7|13|TRBV7-8
ASSSVAGGPDEQY
>TRBJ2-1|14|TRBV7-8
ASSRIGGRAGNEQF
>TRBJ1-2|13|TRBV4-1
ASSPPTGAIYGYT
>TRBJ2-3|12|TRBV19
ASSTIQVTDTQY
>TRBJ2-7|13|TRBV19
ASSIGGQVVYEQY
>TRBJ1-5|13|TRBV27
ASSSLLGSNQPQH
>TRBJ1-1|12|TRBV30
AWSADSGDTEAF
>TRBJ2-7|12|TRBV28
ASSLGQGAYEQY
>TRBJ2-7|13|TRBV7-9
ASSLDGQGPYEQY
>TRBJ1-4|13|TRBV5-1
ASSEVTGTGEKLF
>TRBJ1-3|14|TRBV18
ASSLTGGGRGNTIY
>TRBJ2-2|14|TRBV19
ASSMARVEDTGELF
>TRBJ2-7|12|TRBV10-1
ASSQREDGYEQY
>TRBJ2-6|16|TRBV2
ASSESRRGRSGANVLT
>TRBJ2-2|15|TRBV9
ASSALGLAGRTGELF
>-|13|TRBV5-1
ASSLSVGSSYEQY
>TRBJ2-4|13|TRBV5-1
ASSLAPTSGNIQY
>TRBJ2-7|14|TRBV27
ASSLGGDLNRYEQY
>TRBJ2-2|13|TRBV7-9
ASSLVRQGAGELF
>TRBJ1-1|13|TRBV27
ASRVHGRGITEAF
>TRBJ1-2|7|TRBV5-3
ARSLAGT
>TRBJ1-1|14|TRBV19
ASSKWPSDLNTEAF
>TRBJ1-2|15|TRBV5-1
ASSPKTGATRDYGYT